The T cell receptor (beta chain) described here comes from a study of CD8 T cells in Susac syndrome (dated by TCRdb to between 2019 and 2020). Study-wide context: Of the Susac syndrome patients who were sequenced, eight or nine were in clinical remission while six had clinically active disease. Susac syndrome patients were therapy-naive, on corticosteroids (some also receiving IVIg), or on IVIg alone at blood withdrawal. Whether CD8+ T cell activation and differentiation in Susac syndrome was antigen driven was tested using repertoire sequencing. The paper's findings and limits, for the study overall: The CD4+ T cell repertoire of patients with Susac syndrome showed no detectable clonal expansion. The TCR sequencing and HLA analysis was acknowledged to have included a relatively small number of individuals.

For this clonotype: The antigen it recognizes is unknown. No quality values exist for individual bases; no much larger clone is one base distant.

RNA was extracted using the RNeasy kit, and about 0.5 to 1 ug of the RNA was reverse transcribed with random hexamers. The immunoSEQ multiplex PCR assay, which covers 54 Vbeta and 13 Jbeta segments, was used to amplify TCR beta CDR3 regions. PCR amplification bias was corrected by using a synthetic template baseline for primer optimization and computational correction. In the original analysis: Reads were annotated to V, D and J genes according to IMGT and were analyzed with immunoSEQ Analyzer, with only productive sequences retained. Clonality was computed as one minus Shannon entropy normalized by log2 of the number of productive unique sequences. For each patient and control, public and private clones were evaluated among the 100 most prevalent clones. A clone was defined as Susac-specific if it was absent from the healthy and MS cohorts, from 950 to 1,300 published viral clones and from other ImmuneACCESS disease sequences. Clones were called with MiXCR by TCRdb after fastp trimmed the public reads at Q25, and only in-frame beta chains were retained. Each entry merges the rows of one CDR3 protein and shows their most common DNA and genes. These V and J calls derive from TCRdb rather than the authors' analysis. The sample yields 110,000 to 150,000 distinct CDR3 sequences; under 97% were counted once. The ten largest account for about 0.08% of the sample.

Peripheral blood CD8+ and CD4+ T cells from healthy donors, Susac syndrome patients and multiple sclerosis patients were profiled using high-throughput TCR beta sequencing. Susac syndrome patients met recently defined diagnostic criteria for definite or probable disease. CD8+ TEMRA cells were enriched by FACS, while bulk CD8+ and CD4+ T cells were purified by magnetic negative isolation. Blood was drawn into EDTA tubes, processed within 24 hours, and PBMCs were isolated by density gradient centrifugation. PBMCs intended for TCR sequencing were cryopreserved in liquid nitrogen and thawed later in a water bath at 37 degrees C. A purity of at least 90% was achieved for sorted or isolated CD4+, CD8+ and CD8+ TEMRA cells. The source material was CD4+ T cells from PBMCs. This receptor was obtained from a human donor with Susac syndrome.

The CDR3 region: CASWEGFYEQYF. The sequence in DNA is TGTGCCAGCTGGGAGGGATTCTACGAGCAGTACTTC. This sequence uses TRBV28 and TRBJ2-7; 7 bases in the middle match TRBD2. The CDR3 measures 12 amino acids from cysteine to phenylalanine. Just CDR3 DNA is preserved here, 36 bases in frame from base 1. The junction shows trimming of 8 bases on V and 3 bases on J, and the gene matches do not reach 4 bases of it. The germline V gene yields MDHEN for CDR1 and SYDVKM for CDR2.